These 14 T cell receptor beta chains originate from one sample sequenced in a study of T-cell memory formation after mild COVID-19. TCRdb ran MiXCR on the 5' RACE reads and lists one entry per CDR3 protein. The sample shows approximately 430,000 distinct CDR3 sequences, less than 25% of them seen only once. The sequencing input was PBMCs or a T cell subset sorted from them (not recorded which). The receptors stem from an adult woman who had mild COVID-19 (a few samples of this study predate the infection). Cell type and time point are not known.

The chain has TRBV15 and TRBJ2-7; 13 bases map to TRBD2. V lost 3 bases, J lost 2 bases, and 4 bases stayed unmatched. The CDR3 sequence is 16 residues long. Germline-derived CDR1 and CDR2 are LNHNV and YYDKDF (reference sequence). CDR3: CATSSRGTSGTYEQYF. The CDR3 region has the DNA TGTGCCACCAGCAGCCGTGGGACTAGCGGGACCTACGAGCAGTACTTC.

The chain recombines TRBV5-1 with TRBJ2-3; D gene unclear. Deletions cut 4 bases from V and 3 bases from J, with 9 bases between. This CDR3 is 13 amino acids long. CDR1 is SGHRS and CDR2 is YFSETQ in the germline V gene. This CDR3 is CASSQPGTDTQYF. The CDR3 bases are TGCGCCAGCAGCCAGCCCGGGACAGATACGCAGTATTTT.

The CDR3 loop is CASSLISPGGQETQYF. The CDR3, as DNA: TGTGCCAGCAGCTTAATATCCCCGGGAGGCCAAGAGACCCAGTACTTC. The rearrangement joins TRBV7-9 to TRBJ2-5; 7 positions match TRBD2. With V trimmed by 2 bases and J by 1 base, 7 bases remained unmatched. Per the germline V gene, CDR1 is SEHNR and CDR2 is FQNEAQ (reference sequence). This CDR3 has 16 residues.

The chain combines TRBV7-3 with TRBJ2-3; 7 positions match TRBD1. V lost 4 bases and J lost 5; bases outside the gene matches: 9. The CDR3 is 15 amino acids. CDR1 and CDR2 from the germline V gene are SGHTA and FQGTGA. CDR3 region: CASSSGTAIQDTQYF. CDR3 coding DNA: TGTGCCAGCAGCTCCGGGACAGCGATCCAAGATACGCAGTATTTT.

In its sample, this clonotype was seen a few times. J is TRBJ2-7 and V is TRBV6-2 or TRBV6-3; the D gene is possibly TRBD2 (5 bases). The CDR3 length is 13 residues. Germline CDR1 MNHEY, CDR2 SVGEGT. V dropped 8 bases and J dropped 1 base, with 12 bases sitting between them. The CDR3 loop reads CASARGLSYEQYF. CDR3 in DNA: TGTGCCAGCGCTCGAGGACTGTCCTACGAGCAGTACTTC.

This chain connects TRBV27 to TRBJ1-1, with D perhaps TRBD1 (5 bases). The ends were cut back, 0 bases at V and 4 bases at J, with 12 bases in the middle. Germline CDR1 is MNHEY and CDR2 is SMNVEV (reference sequence). This CDR3 region has 15 residues. In nucleotides, the CDR3 is TGTGCCAGCAGTTTATCGGCGGGGCTCCGCACTGAAGCTTTCTTT. Translation gives CASSLSAGLRTEAFF.

The chain has TRBV29-1 and TRBJ1-5; TRBD1 might be the D (6 bases). There are 13 residues in the CDR3. V lost 7 bases to trimming and J lost 4 bases, with 14 bases between them. Germline-derived CDR1 and CDR2 are SQVTM and ANQGSEA. CDR3 amino acids: CSAGGTGNQPQHF. In DNA, the CDR3 is TGCAGCGCAGGAGGAACAGGGAATCAGCCCCAGCATTTT.

In this sample, this clonotype turned up a few times. The V gene is TRBV7-6, the J gene TRBJ1-5; possibly TRBD1 for D (5 bases). CDR3 length equals 13 residues. Trimming removed 3 bases at V and 9 bases at J, with 12 bases between. In germline, CDR1 is SGHVS, CDR2 FNYEAQ. CDR3 coding DNA: TGTGCCAGCAGCTTGGGACGTGTAGGGCCCCAGCATTTT. Translated: CASSLGRVGPQHF.

This chain joins TRBV7-8 and TRBJ2-7; D is uncertain. There are 13 residues in the CDR3. The germline V gene has CDR1 SGHVS and CDR2 FQNEAQ. V was pared by 5 bases and J by 3 bases, with 11 bases between. This chain's CDR3 is CASSLTDNYEQYF. The CDR3 DNA follows: TGTGCCAGCAGCCTCACCGACAACTACGAGCAGTACTTC. The variable domain in full, completed from reference TRBV7-8 and TRBJ2-7, reads GAGVSQSPRYKVAKRGQDVALRCDPISGHVSLFWYQQALGQGPEFLTYFQNEAQLDKSGLPSDRFFAERPEGSVSTLKIQRTQQEDSAVYLCASSLTDNYEQYFGPGTRLTVT.

CDR3: CASSGPGTGAYNEQFF. The CDR3 DNA is TGTGCCAGCAGCGGACCCGGGACAGGAGCTTACAATGAGCAGTTCTTC. This chain connects TRBV7-2 to TRBJ2-1; TRBD1 aligns across 8 bases. The V gene end was trimmed by 5 bases and the J gene end by 4 bases; junction bases not matched to a gene: 10. The CDR3 consists of 16 residues. The germline V gene encodes CDR1 SGHTA and CDR2 FQGNSA.

The gene calls are TRBV27 and TRBJ2-7; 13 nucleotides agree with TRBD2. This CDR3 comprises 18 residues. Germline V gene lookup returns CDR1 MNHEY and CDR2 SMNVEV (reference sequence). The V segment lost 6 bases and the J segment 2 bases; nucleotides outside the gene matches: 13. This CDR3 reads CASSSGLAGAVDPYEQYF. CDR3 nucleotide sequence: TGTGCCAGCAGCTCCGGACTAGCGGGAGCGGTGGACCCCTACGAGCAGTACTTC.

The chain carries TRBV6-5 and TRBJ2-1; 10 bases match TRBD2. V lost 1 base to trimming and J lost 9 bases; unmatched junction nucleotides: 9. This CDR3 has 16 residues. Germline values: CDR1 MNHEY, CDR2 SVGAGI. CDR3 DNA sequence: TGTGCCAGCAGTTACTTGGGACTAGCGCTATCGGGTGAGCAGTTCTTC. Translation gives CASSYLGLALSGEQFF.

The chain is built from TRBV25-1 and TRBJ1-1; D is uncertain. This CDR3 has 11 residues. Germline V CDR1 and CDR2: MGHDK, SYGVNS. In DNA, the CDR3 is TGTGCAACGGCTCGGGGTACTGAAGCTTTCTTT. This gives the protein CATARGTEAFF. The entire variable domain, with the rest obtained from reference TRBV25-1 and TRBJ1-1, is as follows: EADIYQTPRYLVIGTGKKITLECSQTMGHDKMYWYQQDPGMELHLIHYSYGVNSTEKGDLSSESTVSRIRTEHFPLTLESARPSHTSQYLCATARGTEAFFGQGTRLTVV.

The table lists this clonotype with a few counts. This rearrangement joins TRBV27 to TRBJ2-7; unclear D gene. CDR1 and CDR2 from the germline V gene are MNHEY and SMNVEV (reference sequence). The CDR3 has 13 residues. The V gene lost 2 bases and the J gene lost 0 bases, with 5 bases spanning the gap. The CDR3 region is CASSLTASYEQYF. The CDR3 coding sequence is TGTGCCAGCAGTTTAACAGCCTCCTACGAGCAGTACTTC.